These 21 T cell receptor beta chains were all obtained from the same sample, sequenced in a study of cytomegalovirus exposure and HLA in healthy donors (TCRdb year 2017). Library preparation employed the immunoSEQ multiplex PCR assay. For the multiplex PCR, a mixture combining 60 forward primers for TCR Vbeta segments and 13 reverse primers for TCR Jbeta segments was used. TCRdb took over this immuneACCESS table, retaining in-frame rearrangements with V and J assigned. Such tables are incomplete; in checked studies, under half of the missing clones stem from an unresolved V gene, and the remainder is unexplained. A total of 80,000 or so clones appear in this sample, 70% to 80% of them only once. Of the sample, about 20% is held by the ten largest clones. Input material: PBMCs. Receptor source: a man younger than 45 in good health and CMV-seropositive.

As regards this clone: Sequence at one end of the junction differs from germline and may be a read error. The chain uses TRBV5-6 and TRBJ1-5, with 7 bases lining up with TRBD1. The germline V gene has CDR1 SGHDT and CDR2 YYEEEE. The CDR3 has 14 residues. CDR3 loop: CASSPEGADQPQNF. CDR3 nucleotide sequence: TGTGCCAGCAGCCCCGAGGGGGCGGATCAGCCCCAGAATTTT.

V and J are TRBV4-2 and TRBJ1-1; unclear D gene. Trimming pared 4 bases from V and 5 bases from J, leaving 5 bases between. Germline loops: CDR1 LGHNA, CDR2 YNFKEQ. This CDR3 comprises 11 residues. The CDR3 protein is CASSRGTEAFF. CDR3 sequence (DNA): TGTGCCAGCAGCCGAGGAACTGAAGCTTTCTTT.

This clone came up once. The DNA for the CDR3 is TGTGCCAGCAGCTTATCAGTCCGGGAAGAGACCCAGTACTTC. It encodes CASSLSVREETQYF. The V and J genes are TRBV7-2 and TRBJ2-5; D ambiguous. V was cut by 2 bases and J by 3 bases, with 10 bases left in between. The CDR3 covers 14 residues. In germline, CDR1 is SGHTA, CDR2 FQGNSA.

This chain joins TRBV10-3 and TRBJ1-2, with TRBD1 matching 8 bases. This CDR3 has 17 amino acids. Germline assignment: CDR1 ENHRY and CDR2 SYGVKD. The trim removed 0 bases at V and 3 bases at J, leaving 9 bases unmatched. The CDR3 DNA sequence: TGTGCCATCAGTGAGTCGCCGTCGGCAGGGGGCTACTATGGCTACACCTTC. It encodes CAISESPSAGGYYGYTF.

V is TRBV28 and J is TRBJ2-3; D not certain. The V gene's germline CDR1 is MDHEN and CDR2 SYDVKM. The CDR3 has 13 residues. V was trimmed by 5 bases and J by 6 bases, leaving 12 bases between them. Here the CDR3 reads CASSVPPSDTQYF. CDR3 in DNA: TGTGCCAGCAGTGTCCCCCCTTCGGATACGCAGTATTTT.

The V call is TRBV21-1, the J call TRBJ1-5; no DNA check was done on the table's D call, TRBD1. TRBV21-1 is noted as a pseudogene. CDR3 length: 17 amino acids. As DNA, the CDR3 is TGTGCCAGCAGCAACCGGACAGGGAGGGATAGCAATCAGCCCCAGCATTTT. Protein sequence: CASSNRTGRDSNQPQHF.

J is TRBJ2-1 and V is TRBV6-5; TRBD1 matches 10 bases. CDR1 is MNHEY, CDR2 SVGAGI, per germline. The ends lost 4 bases at V and 5 bases at J; junction bases unmatched: 8. The CDR3 covers 16 residues. The CDR3 here is CASSWGRDRGHNEQFF. Here the CDR3 DNA reads TGTGCCAGCAGTTGGGGGAGGGACAGGGGCCACAATGAGCAGTTCTTC.

This chain joins TRBV11-2 and TRBJ2-4; possibly TRBD2 for D (5 bases). V lost 5 bases and J 6 bases, leaving 17 bases between the germline ends. Per the germline V gene, CDR1 is SGHAT and CDR2 is FQNNGV. The CDR3 sequence is 15 residues long. DNA of the CDR3: TGTGCCAGCAGCCTCTCGGTGGGAGCCCTAAACATTCAGTACTTC. This encodes CASSLSVGALNIQYF.

This rearrangement joins TRBV5-6 to TRBJ2-1; D is possibly TRBD2 (5 bases). Germline V gene data show CDR1 as SGHDT and CDR2 as YYEEEE. Trimming shortened V by 7 bases and J by 0 bases, and 17 bases separated the two germline ends. CDR3 size: 16 residues. CDR3 sequence reads: CASGVIMRASYNEQFF. In DNA form, the CDR3 reads TGTGCCAGCGGGGTTATCATGAGGGCCTCCTACAATGAGCAGTTCTTC.

The chain carries TRBV27 and TRBJ1-6; D is unclear. Per the germline V gene, CDR1 is MNHEY and CDR2 is SMNVEV (reference sequence). CDR3 size: 16 residues. Trimming took 0 bases from V and 0 from J, leaving 6 bases between them. CDR3 loop: CASSLSPSSYNSPLHF. Written as DNA, the CDR3 is TGTGCCAGCAGTTTATCACCGAGCTCCTATAATTCACCCCTCCACTTT.

This clone was found once. This sequence joins TRBV5-1 and TRBJ2-5; D possibly corresponds to TRBD2 (6 bases). Germline CDR1 SGHRS, CDR2 YFSETQ. The CDR3 is 14 amino acids. Between the trimmed V and J ends, which lost 2 bases and 3 bases, there was a span of 11 bases. CDR3 sequence (DNA): TGCGCCAGCAGCTTCCCGGGGGTTGAAGAGACCCAGTACTTC. Protein sequence: CASSFPGVEETQYF.

The J gene is TRBJ2-1, the V gene TRBV7-9, with D perhaps matching TRBD1 (6 bases). Germline CDR1 and CDR2: SEHNR and FQNEAQ (reference sequence). V lost 5 bases, J lost 0 bases, and 17 bases lay in between. The CDR3 totals 17 residues. The CDR3 sequence: CASSQPNRVGSYNEQFF. CDR3 in DNA: TGTGCCAGCAGCCAGCCTAACAGGGTAGGCTCCTACAATGAGCAGTTCTTC.

This clone was observed a single time. This chain connects TRBV5-6 to TRBJ2-5; 8 nucleotides agree with TRBD1. V lost 2 bases to trimming and J lost 4 bases; unmatched junction nucleotides: 7. The CDR3 runs 15 residues. Per germline, CDR1 SGHDT and CDR2 YYEEEE. For the CDR3, the DNA is TGTGCCAGCAGCTTTCAGGGGGCGAAGTTAGAGACCCAGTACTTC. This translates into CASSFQGAKLETQYF.

V and J are TRBV29-1 and TRBJ1-2, with 9 positions matching TRBD1. Germline CDR1 and CDR2: SQVTM and ANQGSEA. The V gene end was trimmed by 6 bases and the J gene end by 3 bases; junction bases not matched to a gene: 17. The CDR3 covers 17 residues. CDR3 nucleotide sequence: TGCAGCGTCGCGGGGCGTCGGGACAGGGTACCCGACTATGGCTACACCTTC. It yields the protein CSVAGRRDRVPDYGYTF. The complete variable domain, with remaining parts taken from reference TRBV29-1 and TRBJ1-2, reads SAVISQKPSRDICQRGTSLTIQCQVDSQVTMMFWYRQQPGQSLTLIATANQGSEATYESGFVIDKFPISRPNLTFSTLTVSNMSPEDSSIYLCSVAGRRDRVPDYGYTFGSGTRLTVV.

V is TRBV28 and J is TRBJ2-3, with D tentatively TRBD2 (5 bases). CDR1 and CDR2 from the germline V gene are MDHEN and SYDVKM. This CDR3 is 14 amino acids long. Trimming removed 3 bases from V and 3 bases from J, with 10 bases in between. The CDR3 loop reads CASSLEAMTDTQYF. CDR3 in DNA: TGTGCCAGCAGTTTGGAGGCAATGACAGATACGCAGTATTTT. The full variable domain, in which reference TRBV28 and TRBJ2-3 provide the parts outside the CDR3, is DVKVTQSSRYLVKRTGEKVFLECVQDMDHENMFWYRQDPGLGLRLIYFSYDVKMKEKGDIPEGYSVSREKKERFSLILESASTNQTSMYLCASSLEAMTDTQYFGPGTRLTVL.

The chain has TRBV19 and TRBJ2-3; 14 nucleotides match TRBD2. The CDR3 totals 17 residues. The V and J ends lost 6 bases and 9 bases, in that order; junction bases with no gene match: 14. Germline CDR1 is LNHDA and CDR2 is SQIVND (reference sequence). CDR3 in amino acids: CASSPGLAGGHRETQYF. Here the CDR3 DNA reads TGTGCCAGTAGCCCCGGACTAGCGGGAGGACATAGGGAAACGCAGTATTTT.

This clone was counted ten times or more. The V gene is TRBV19, the J gene TRBJ1-5, with D possibly TRBD1 on 6 matching bases. The ends were cut back, 7 bases at V and 3 bases at J, with 13 bases in the middle. Germline lookup yields CDR1 LNHDA and CDR2 SQIVND (reference sequence). The CDR3 has 14 amino acids. The CDR3 coding sequence is TGTGCCAGTAAACTCCGGGGACACAATCAGCCCCAGCATTTT. Translation gives CASKLRGHNQPQHF.

This chain uses TRBV28 with TRBJ1-5, with TRBD1 as a possible D gene (6 bases). Trimming left V 5 bases short and J 8 bases short, with 16 bases between. The CDR3 runs to 14 residues. Germline V gene data show CDR1 as MDHEN and CDR2 as SYDVKM. The CDR3, as DNA: TGTGCCAGCAGTAAAAGGGGGGGAGCGGAGCCCCAGCATTTT. Its translation is CASSKRGGAEPQHF.

The chain links TRBV10-3 to TRBJ1-1; a possible D gene is TRBD1 (5 bases). Trimming cost V 3 bases and J 10 bases, with 12 bases left between them. This CDR3 has 12 amino acids. The germline V gene encodes CDR1 ENHRY and CDR2 SYGVKD. The CDR3 nucleotides are TGTGCCATCAGTGATCAAGGGGAATCAGCTTTCTTT. It specifies CAISDQGESAFF.

This clone was observed a few times. This chain connects TRBV5-6 to TRBJ1-4; 11 bases are shared with TRBD1. V lost 2 bases to trimming and J lost 7 bases; unmatched junction nucleotides: 7. The CDR3 has 16 residues. Germline loops: CDR1 SGHDT, CDR2 YYEEEE. CDR3 protein: CASSFRTGGFSEKLFF. The CDR3 DNA sequence: TGTGCCAGCAGCTTCCGGACAGGGGGCTTTAGTGAAAAACTGTTTTTT.

The chain is built from TRBV29-1 and TRBJ2-5; 8 nucleotides line up with TRBD1. V trimming: 5 bases; J trimming: 5 bases; junction bases outside the gene matches: 10. The CDR3 has 14 amino acids. Germline V gene lookup returns CDR1 SQVTM and CDR2 ANQGSEA. CDR3 bases: TGCAGCGTTCAGACAGGGGAGGATGGGGAGACCCAGTACTTC. Encoded protein: CSVQTGEDGETQYF.